A selection of T cell receptor beta chains follows, all from one sample in a study of blood T cells in healthy people across ages. TCRdb re-derived calls from the 5' RACE reads in MiXCR, one entry per CDR3 protein. The sample holds around 320,000 distinct CDR3 sequences; roughly a quarter are singletons and the top ten take 29%. The material sequenced was blood. The receptors here all came from a woman in her 70s in good health. Both conserved end residues are part of each CDR3. A D gene is named only where the DNA matches it firmly. Only some rows state a clone size, as once, few, many or a class for expanded clones.

j_call | clone_size | v_call | d_call | cdr3_aa | cdr3_nt
TRBJ1-4 | few | TRBV11-2 | TRBD1 | CASSLTTGTNEKLFF | TGTGCCAGCAGCCTTACGACAGGGACTAATGAAAAACTGTTTTTT
TRBJ2-3 | - | TRBV5-6 | - | CASFYSGSSTDTQYF | TGTGCCAGCTTCTATAGCGGATCTAGCACAGATACGCAGTATTTT
TRBJ2-1 | - | TRBV5-1 | TRBD2 | CASSSSGRADEQFF | TGCGCCAGCAGCTCTAGCGGGAGGGCGGATGAGCAGTTCTTC
TRBJ2-7 | - | TRBV3-1 | TRBD1 | CASSQAGTGVRHERYF | TGTGCCAGCAGCCAGGCCGGGACAGGGGTTCGTCACGAGCGGTACTTC
TRBJ2-7 | - | TRBV28 | TRBD2 | CASRDYYEQYF | TGTGCCAGCCGGGACTACTACGAGCAGTACTTC
TRBJ2-7 | - | TRBV29-1 | TRBD1 | CSAGEGQGEVEQYF | TGCAGCGCCGGCGAAGGACAGGGGGAAGTCGAGCAGTACTTC
TRBJ1-5 | - | TRBV7-2 | - | CASSLGFNQPQHF | TGTGCCAGCAGCTTAGGGTTCAATCAGCCCCAGCATTTT
TRBJ1-4 | few | TRBV10-3 | TRBD1 | CAIRLQGPATNEKLFF | TGTGCCATCAGGTTACAGGGGCCTGCAACTAATGAAAAACTGTTTTTT
TRBJ2-2 | few | TRBV6-5 | - | CASSGTRGAGELFF | TGTGCCAGCAGTGGGACACGGGGGGCCGGGGAGCTGTTTTTT
TRBJ2-7 | few | TRBV18 | - | CASSLNRNEQYF | TGTGCCAGCTCGCTCAACAGAAACGAGCAGTACTTC
TRBJ2-1 | few | TRBV20-1 | TRBD1 | CSASGTGDSYNEQFF | TGCAGTGCTAGTGGGACAGGGGACTCTTACAATGAGCAGTTCTTC
TRBJ1-4 | - | TRBV12-5 | TRBD1 | CASGLSGGTNEKLFF | TGTGCTAGTGGTTTATCAGGGGGCACAAATGAAAAACTGTTTTTT
TRBJ2-5 | few | TRBV7-8 | - | CASSLRTGRQQETQYF | TGTGCCAGCAGCTTACGGACCGGCAGACAGCAAGAGACCCAGTACTTC
TRBJ2-5 | - | TRBV20-1 | - | CSARVRFGLQETQYF | TGCAGTGCTAGAGTAAGATTTGGACTTCAAGAGACCCAGTACTTC
TRBJ2-4 | - | TRBV21-1 | - | CASSPAPGAPKNIQYF | TGTGCCAGCAGCCCTGCTCCGGGGGCCCCCAAAAACATTCAGTACTTC
TRBJ2-1 | - | TRBV4-1 | - | CASSQDEGFNEQFF | TGCGCCAGCAGCCAAGATGAGGGGTTTAATGAGCAGTTCTTC
TRBJ2-5 | once | TRBV5-5 | - | CASSLDLAPSQETQYF | TGTGCCAGCAGCTTGGATTTAGCGCCCTCCCAAGAGACCCAGTACTTC
TRBJ1-2 | - | TRBV6-6 | TRBD1 | CASNDRVAGYTF | TGTGCCAGCAACGACAGGGTGGCTGGCTACACCTTC
TRBJ2-3 | - | TRBV29-1 | TRBD1 | CSVEDLWDSSTDTQYF | TGCAGCGTTGAAGATCTTTGGGACAGCAGCACAGATACGCAGTATTTT
TRBJ1-1 | - | TRBV30 | - | CAWSIRRGTEAFF | TGTGCCTGGAGTATACGCCGGGGCACTGAAGCTTTCTTT
TRBJ2-1 | many | TRBV11-2 | - | CASSSQGRGDEQFF | TGTGCCAGCAGCTCACAGGGTAGGGGAGATGAGCAGTTCTTC
TRBJ2-5 | - | TRBV13 | TRBD1 | CASSPSDRARRKTQYF | TGTGCCAGCAGCCCTTCGGACAGGGCCCGGCGAAAGACCCAGTACTTC
TRBJ2-1 | - | TRBV28 | - | CASRGTRTDEQFF | TGTGCCAGCAGGGGCACTAGAACGGATGAGCAGTTCTTC
TRBJ1-2 | many | TRBV28 | - | CASSLEEAGYTF | TGTGCCAGCAGTCTGGAAGAGGCTGGCTACACCTTC
TRBJ2-1 | few | TRBV12-3/TRBV12-4 | TRBD2 | CASSPSGPVSNEQFF | TGTGCCAGCAGCCCTAGCGGGCCTGTCTCCAATGAGCAGTTCTTC
TRBJ2-7 | - | TRBV7-8 | - | CASSLRGGRTYEQYF | TGTGCCAGCAGCTTAAGGGGGGGCAGGACCTACGAGCAGTACTTC
TRBJ1-3 | - | TRBV29-1 | - | CSVGDGSGNTIYF | TGCAGCGTTGGGGACGGCTCTGGAAACACCATATATTTT
TRBJ2-5 | - | TRBV20-1 | TRBD2 | CSARDLRVAGQETQYF | TGCAGTGCTAGAGATCTTAGAGTAGCGGGTCAAGAGACCCAGTACTTC
TRBJ1-5 | few | TRBV5-1 | TRBD1 | CASSLTGGWKQPQHF | TGCGCCAGCAGCTTGACAGGGGGCTGGAAGCAGCCCCAGCATTTT
TRBJ2-7 | few | TRBV7-2 | - | CASSLEGPPFYEQYF | TGCGCCAGCAGCTTAGAAGGTCCACCTTTTTACGAGCAGTACTTC
TRBJ2-5 | many | TRBV2 | - | CASNVGVMGETQYF | TGTGCCAGCAATGTCGGGGTGATGGGTGAGACCCAGTACTTC
TRBJ1-5 | - | TRBV28 | TRBD1 | CASRLGTGYQPQHF | TGTGCCAGCAGACTAGGGACAGGGTATCAGCCCCAGCATTTT
TRBJ2-1 | few | TRBV11-2 | - | CASSLGDTYNEQFF | TGTGCCAGCAGCTTAGGGGACACCTACAATGAGCAGTTCTTC
TRBJ2-7 | - | TRBV7-2 | - | CASSLSRGLNEQYF | TGTGCCAGCAGCCTAAGTAGGGGTCTCAACGAGCAGTACTTC
TRBJ2-5 | - | TRBV9 | - | CASSVEGRQQETQYF | TGTGCCAGCAGCGTAGAGGGACGGCAGCAAGAGACCCAGTACTTC
TRBJ1-2 | few | TRBV27 | TRBD1 | CASSSGTGGGYTF | TGTGCCAGCAGTTCAGGGACAGGTGGCGGCTACACCTTC
TRBJ2-2 | few | TRBV27 | - | CASSPADALTNTGELFF | TGTGCCAGCAGCCCTGCGGACGCCCTAACGAACACCGGGGAGCTGTTTTTT
TRBJ2-2 | - | TRBV5-1 | - | CTSSLTGTSGGELFF | TGCACCAGCAGCTTGACCGGGACCAGCGGCGGGGAGCTGTTTTTT
TRBJ2-1 | - | TRBV6-1 | TRBD2 | CASSSPGLAGAVGSTEQFF | TGTGCCAGCAGCTCACCGGGACTAGCGGGAGCGGTTGGCAGTACTGAGCAGTTCTTC
TRBJ1-1 | many | TRBV3-1 | - | CASSQSAGGTEAFF | TGTGCCAGCAGCCAATCGGCGGGGGGGACTGAAGCTTTCTTT
TRBJ2-1 | few | TRBV18 | TRBD2 | CASSPISTSPTYNEQFF | TGTGCCAGCTCACCTATATCGACTAGCCCAACCTACAATGAGCAGTTCTTC
TRBJ2-3 | - | TRBV7-8 | - | CASSSLGGNTDTQYF | TGTGCCAGCAGCTCCCTCGGGGGAAACACAGATACGCAGTATTTT
TRBJ2-5 | once | TRBV7-2 | - | CASHRGRGPQETQYF | TGTGCCAGCCACAGAGGCAGGGGACCCCAAGAGACCCAGTACTTC
TRBJ2-5 | - | TRBV20-1 | - | CSASPGPATETQYF | TGCAGTGCTAGTCCGGGACCTGCTACAGAGACCCAGTACTTC
TRBJ2-7 | - | TRBV4-3 | - | CASSQDNSGSYEQYF | TGCGCCAGCAGCCAAGATAATAGCGGAAGCTACGAGCAGTACTTC